The clone carrying this TCR beta chain was detected a few times. Its antigen is not known. Each cDNA held unique molecular identifiers, and template switching gave it a universal primer site. TCRdb fed the 5' RACE reads into MiXCR, producing one record per CDR3 protein. Found here are 350,000 or so distinct CDR3 sequences, roughly 9% of them singletons; the top ten hold roughly 8.7%. This sample stems from a study of identical twins. Deletions cut 4 bases from V and 4 bases from J, with 17 bases between. Germline CDR1 SQVTM, CDR2 ANQGSEA. The CDR3 spans 14 residues. Study-level results: With abundant cord blood beta clonotypes, insertions were fewer; memory repertoires showed no such pattern. Excess twin sharing in beta out-of-frame sequences was weaker. Low generation probability was overrepresented in out-of-frame alpha sequences shared by twins.

This clonotype was obtained from a woman aged 50 to 60 in good health. V usage is TRBV29-1 and J usage is TRBJ2-7; D is uncertain. The sample comprised naive T cells sorted from blood. CDR3 sequence reads: CSVGGQVKPYEQYV. The CDR3 nucleotides are TGCAGCGTTGGCGGTCAGGTAAAACCTTACGAGCAGTACGTC.